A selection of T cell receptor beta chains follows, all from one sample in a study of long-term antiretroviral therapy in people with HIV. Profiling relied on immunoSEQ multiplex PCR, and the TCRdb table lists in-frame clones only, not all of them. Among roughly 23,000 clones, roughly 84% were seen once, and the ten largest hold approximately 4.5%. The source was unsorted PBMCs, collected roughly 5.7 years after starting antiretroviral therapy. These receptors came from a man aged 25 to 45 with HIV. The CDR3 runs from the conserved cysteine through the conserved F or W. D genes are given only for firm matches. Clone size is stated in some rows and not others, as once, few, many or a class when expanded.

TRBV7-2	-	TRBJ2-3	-	TGTGCCAGCAGGAGACGGAGGGAATTCACAGATACGCAGTATTTT	CASRRRREFTDTQYF
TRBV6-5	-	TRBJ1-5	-	TGTGCCAGCAGTTACAAGGGTTGGGGAATTGGTCAGCCCCAGCATTTT	CASSYKGWGIGQPQHF
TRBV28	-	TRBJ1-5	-	TGTGCCAGCAGGACAGGCTATAGCAATCAGCCCCAGCATTTT	CASRTGYSNQPQHF
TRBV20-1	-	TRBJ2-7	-	TGCAGTGCTAACGCGGAAAAGCAGTACTTC	CSANAEKQYF
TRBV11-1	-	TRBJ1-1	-	TGTGCCAGCAGCTTAGCTGGCATGAACACTGAAGCTTTCTTT	CASSLAGMNTEAFF
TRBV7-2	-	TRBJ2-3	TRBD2	TGTGCCAGCAGCTTAGCGAATAGCGGGAGGCCGGTTCCTAGCACAGATACGCAGTATTTT	CASSLANSGRPVPSTDTQYF
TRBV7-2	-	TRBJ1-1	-	TGTGCCAGCAGCTTAGAGGGGCGGGAGAACACTGAAGCTTTCTTT	CASSLEGRENTEAFF
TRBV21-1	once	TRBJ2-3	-	TGTGCCAGCAGCTTACCAGGGCCTTATACCCCCCAAGATACGCAGTATTTT	CASSLPGPYTPQDTQYF
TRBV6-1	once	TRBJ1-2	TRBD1	TGTGCCAGTTTACAGGGGGTCCCAATTAACTATGGCTACACCTTC	CASLQGVPINYGYTF
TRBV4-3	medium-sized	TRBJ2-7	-	TGCGCCAGCAGCCCGGGACCGTCCTCCTACGAGCAGTACTTC	CASSPGPSSYEQYF
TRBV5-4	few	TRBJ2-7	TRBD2	TGTGCCAGCAGCCTGGGTACAGCGGGAGGCTCCTACGAGCAGTACTTC	CASSLGTAGGSYEQYF
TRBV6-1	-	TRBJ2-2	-	TGTGCCAGCAGTGAAGTGGCGGAGCTGTTTTTT	CASSEVAELFF
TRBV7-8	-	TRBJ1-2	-	TGTGCCAGCAGCTTAGGCCGGACAGTCGACTATGGCTACACCTTC	CASSLGRTVDYGYTF
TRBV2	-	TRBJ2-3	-	TGTGCCAGCAGTGATGGGGGCGCCGGCACAGATACGCAGTATTTT	CASSDGGAGTDTQYF
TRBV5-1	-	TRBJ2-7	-	TGCGCCAGCAGCTTGAGGGTGGGATACGAGCAGTACTTC	CASSLRVGYEQYF
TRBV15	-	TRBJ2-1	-	TGTGCCACCAGGTTGGGGAGGGGGAAGCGCGTTGATGAGCAGTTCTTC	CATRLGRGKRVDEQFF
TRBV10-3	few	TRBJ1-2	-	TGTGCCATCAGTTCCGGGACATCGTATGGCTACACCTTC	CAISSGTSYGYTF
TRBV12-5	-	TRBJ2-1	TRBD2	TGTGCTAGTGGTTTGGAGGCTAGCGGGAGATTAGATGAGCAGTTCTTC	CASGLEASGRLDEQFF
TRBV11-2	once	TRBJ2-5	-	TGTGCCAGCAGCTCACTGGAGACCCAGTACTTC	CASSSLETQYF
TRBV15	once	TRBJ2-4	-	TGTGCCACCAGCAGGGCTGAGGGGGTAAACATTCAGTACTTC	CATSRAEGVNIQYF
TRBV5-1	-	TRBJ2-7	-	TGCGCCAGCAGCATCGACGGGACAACACGGAGGGAGCAGTACTTC	CASSIDGTTRREQYF
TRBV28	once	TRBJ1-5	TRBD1	TGTGCCAGCAGATTACAGGGGGCTGAGGGCAATCAGCCCCAGCATTTT	CASRLQGAEGNQPQHF
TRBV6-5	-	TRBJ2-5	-	TGTGCCAGCAGTTACGACCAGGGCGAGACCCAGTACTTC	CASSYDQGETQYF
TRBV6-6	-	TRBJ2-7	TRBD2	TGTGCCAGCACTTCGTTGGGACTACTCTACGAGCAGTACTTC	CASTSLGLLYEQYF
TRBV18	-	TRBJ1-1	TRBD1	TGTGCCAGCTCACCACGGGGAGGGGGCAACACTGAAGCTTTCTTT	CASSPRGGGNTEAFF
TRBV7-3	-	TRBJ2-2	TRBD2	TGTGCCAGCAGCTCCTACCATAGCGGGGGGGCGATCCCGGGCGGGGAGCTGTTTTTT	CASSSYHSGGAIPGGELFF
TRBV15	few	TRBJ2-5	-	TGTGCCACCGGGCGGGACGGACAAGAGACCCAGTACTTC	CATGRDGQETQYF
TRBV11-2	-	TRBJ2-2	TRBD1	TGTGCCAGCAGCCCCGTGGGACAGGGGTTGAACACCGGGGAGCTGTTTTTT	CASSPVGQGLNTGELFF
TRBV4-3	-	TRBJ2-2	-	TGCGCCAGCAGCCAAGAGTGGCCCCCGGGGGCGGCCGCGAACACCGGGGAGCTGTTTTTT	CASSQEWPPGAAANTGELFF
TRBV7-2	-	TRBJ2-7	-	TGTGCCAGCAGCCCTGGGCCAGCCTACGAGCAGTACTTC	CASSPGPAYEQYF
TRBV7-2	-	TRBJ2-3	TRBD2	TGTGCCAGCAGCTTAGCGGCTAGCGGGAGAACAGATACGCAGTATTTT	CASSLAASGRTDTQYF
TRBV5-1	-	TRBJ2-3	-	TGCGCCAGCAGCGGCAGCACAGATACGCAGTATTTT	CASSGSTDTQYF
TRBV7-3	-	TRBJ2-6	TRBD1	TGTGCCAGCAGCTTAGAGGGGGCAGGTGGGGCCAACGTCCTGACTTTC	CASSLEGAGGANVLTF
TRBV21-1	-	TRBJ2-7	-	TGTGCCAGCAGCAACGAAAGGGCCACTTGCTACGAGCAGTACTTC	CASSNERATCYEQYF
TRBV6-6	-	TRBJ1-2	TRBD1	TGTGCCAGCAGTTACGCCGGGACAGGGGACTATGGCTACACCTTC	CASSYAGTGDYGYTF
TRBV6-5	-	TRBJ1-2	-	TGTGCCAGCAGTCAGGGATTAGGCTACACCTTC	CASSQGLGYTF
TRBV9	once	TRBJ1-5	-	TGTGCCAGCAGCGTAGATGGGCGGCCGTATAGCAATCAGCCCCAGCATTTT	CASSVDGRPYSNQPQHF
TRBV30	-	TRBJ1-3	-	TGTGCCTGGAGGCCCCCAGGAGCTGGAAACACCATATATTTT	CAWRPPGAGNTIYF
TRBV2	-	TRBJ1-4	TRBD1	TGTGCCAGCAGTCGAACGGGACAGGTCCCTGGTGAAAAACTGTTTTTT	CASSRTGQVPGEKLFF
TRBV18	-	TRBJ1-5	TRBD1	TGTGCCAGCTCACAGGGGACAGGGGATCAGCCCCAGCATTTT	CASSQGTGDQPQHF
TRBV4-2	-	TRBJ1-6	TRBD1	TGTGCCAGCAGCCGGCAGCGGGACAGTAATTCACCCCTCCACTTT	CASSRQRDSNSPLHF
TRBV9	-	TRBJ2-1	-	TGTGCCAGCAGCGTAGTTATGGCGGGTGAGCAGTTCTTC	CASSVVMAGEQFF
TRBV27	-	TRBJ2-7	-	TGTGCCAGCAGTTACTCCCCCTCCTACGAGCAGTACTTC	CASSYSPSYEQYF
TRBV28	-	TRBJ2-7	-	TGTGCCAGCAGTCCTTCGCGGACAACCTACGAGCAGTACTTC	CASSPSRTTYEQYF
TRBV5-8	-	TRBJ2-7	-	TGTGCCAGCAGCTCTTCCGGACAGTCTAACGAGCAGTACTTC	CASSSSGQSNEQYF
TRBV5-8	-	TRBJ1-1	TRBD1	TGTGCCAGCAGCTTACAGGGGACTTTGACTGAAGCTTTCTTT	CASSLQGTLTEAFF
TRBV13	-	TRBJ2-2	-	TGTGCCAGCAGTCGTGGACAGACAGACACCGGGGAGCTGTTTTTT	CASSRGQTDTGELFF
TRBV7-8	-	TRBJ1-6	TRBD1	TGTGCCAGCACTGTAGATCCGGGGACAGCCCTCCAGGAACCCCTCCACTTT	CASTVDPGTALQEPLHF
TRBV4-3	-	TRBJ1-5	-	TGCGCCAGCAGCCAAGATTTGAATAGCAATCAGCCCCAGCATTTT	CASSQDLNSNQPQHF
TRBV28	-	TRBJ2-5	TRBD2	TGTGCCAGCAGCCAAGGGACTAGCGGGTACCAAGAGACCCAGTACTTC	CASSQGTSGYQETQYF
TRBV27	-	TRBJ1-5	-	TGTGCCAGCGGGAGGGCTAGCAATCAGCCCCAGCATTTT	CASGRASNQPQHF
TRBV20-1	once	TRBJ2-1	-	TGCAGTGCCACCGGCTCCAATGAGCAGTTCTTC	CSATGSNEQFF
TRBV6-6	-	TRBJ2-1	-	TGTGCCAGCACCCGAAAAGGGGAGGCCTACAATGAGCAGTTCTTC	CASTRKGEAYNEQFF
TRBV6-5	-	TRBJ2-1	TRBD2	TGTGCCAGCAGTTATGGCAGGGGCGGGAGGGCCGGGGAGCAGTTCTTC	CASSYGRGGRAGEQFF
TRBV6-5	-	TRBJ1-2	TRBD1	TGTGCCAGCAGTTACGGGGACAGGCGGCTGGCTGGCTACACCTTC	CASSYGDRRLAGYTF
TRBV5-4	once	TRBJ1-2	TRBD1	TGTGCCAGCAGGACAGGGGCGGACTATGGCTACACCTTC	CASRTGADYGYTF
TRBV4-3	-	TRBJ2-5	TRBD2	TGCGCCAGCAGCCAAGAAATAGGACTAGCGGGGTATGAGACCCAGTACTTC	CASSQEIGLAGYETQYF
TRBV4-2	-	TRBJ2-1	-	TGTGCCAGCAGCCAAAGGACGGGGGGCGAATACAATGAGCAGTTCTTC	CASSQRTGGEYNEQFF
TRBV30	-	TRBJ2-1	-	TGTGCCTGTACCGGGAGCTCCTACAATGAGCAGTTCTTC	CACTGSSYNEQFF
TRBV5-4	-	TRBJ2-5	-	TGTGCCAGCAGCTCGGACAGCACCCAAGAGACCCAGTACTTC	CASSSDSTQETQYF